The 2 T cell receptor beta chains below were found in one sample sequenced in a study of blood T cell repertoires in COVID-19. Produced via immunoSEQ multiplex PCR; TCRdb's table is partial and in-frame only. The data contain under 150,000 clones, 85% of them singletons. The sample comprised PBMCs or T cells enriched from blood (not recorded which). The receptors derive from a woman aged 40-49 years who had recovered from COVID-19.

V and J are TRBV7-6 and TRBJ1-2; 7 nucleotides match TRBD1. Germline-derived CDR1 and CDR2 are SGHVS and FNYEAQ. Germline trimming cut 8 bases from V and 5 bases from J; bases unmatched to any gene: 17. The length of the CDR3 is 16 residues. DNA for the CDR3: TGTGCCAGCCGCGATCCGCGACAGGGAAGCGCTTATGGCTACACCTTC. It yields the protein CASRDPRQGSAYGYTF.

This clone was seen only once. The CDR3 protein is CASRPFSGNSYNEQFF. As DNA, the CDR3 is TGTGCCAGCAGACCCTTTAGCGGGAACTCCTACAATGAGCAGTTCTTC. The chain uses TRBV27 and TRBJ2-1; 8 positions agree with TRBD2. Germline V gene data show CDR1 as MNHEY and CDR2 as SMNVEV (reference sequence). This CDR3 spans 16 amino acids. Germline trimming cut 6 bases from V and 0 bases from J; bases unmatched to any gene: 7.